One and the same sample provided the 30 T cell receptor beta chains below, sequenced in a study of PD-1 blockade in classical Hodgkin lymphoma. Exposure to brentuximab vedotin varied, and each patient had relapsed following autologous stem cell transplantation. Produced via immunoSEQ multiplex PCR; TCRdb's table is partial and in-frame only. The sample records fewer than 65,000 clones, approximately 90% being singletons. Sequenced here: peripheral blood mononuclear cells (PBMCs), sampled at baseline. The receptors were gathered from a human donor with classical Hodgkin lymphoma.

The rearrangement links TRBV6-1 to TRBJ2-7; either TRBD1 or TRBD2 may supply D (5 bases each). The germline gives CDR1 MNHNS, CDR2 SASEGT. Between the trimmed V and J ends, which lost 11 bases and 2 bases, there was a span of 16 bases. The CDR3 totals 13 residues. The CDR3 here is CAHRGSNAYEQYF. Written as DNA, the CDR3 is TGTGCCCATCGGGGCAGCAACGCCTACGAGCAGTACTTC.

The chain employs TRBV5-4 and TRBJ1-4, with D possibly TRBD1 on 5 matching bases. Germline-derived CDR1 and CDR2 are SGHNT and YYREEE (reference sequence). This CDR3 has 16 residues. V lost 3 bases and J lost 10, with 22 bases in between. The CDR3 DNA reads as TGTGCCAGCAGCTACCTTGGAGGAGCTACTAGGGGAAAACTGTTTTTT. Encoded protein: CASSYLGGATRGKLFF.

This clone occurred once. The chain uses TRBV12-5 and TRBJ1-2; D unresolved. The CDR3 has 14 amino acids. CDR1 is LGHNT and CDR2 is FRNRAP in the germline V gene. V was pared by 6 bases and J by 7 bases, with 18 bases between. This chain's CDR3 is CASGNSDRRLGYTF. As DNA, the CDR3 is TGTGCTAGTGGAAACAGTGATAGGAGGCTTGGCTACACCTTC.

The J gene is TRBJ1-1, the V gene TRBV5-4, with 9 bases aligning to TRBD1. Germline V gene sequence: CDR1 SGHNT, CDR2 YYREEE (reference sequence). The CDR3 is made up of 15 amino acids. V was clipped by 4 bases and J by 5 bases; unmatched bases: 9. CDR3 nucleotides: TGTGCCAGCAGCCACACACAGGGGGCGTGGACTGAAGCTTTCTTT. Amino acids: CASSHTQGAWTEAFF.

This clone has only one observation. The chain combines TRBV7-9 with TRBJ1-2; D ambiguous. The CDR3 contains 13 residues. Trimming took 4 bases from V and 2 from J, leaving 8 bases between them. From germline, CDR1 is SEHNR and CDR2 FQNEAQ (reference sequence). In DNA, the CDR3 is TGTGCCAGCAGCTCTGGGATAAACTATGGCTACACCTTC. Translation gives CASSSGINYGYTF.

This clone was observed a single time. The chain uses TRBV29-1 and TRBJ2-7, with 10 bases fitting TRBD1. The ends lost 6 bases at V and 6 bases at J; junction bases unmatched: 2. In germline, CDR1 is SQVTM, CDR2 ANQGSEA. The CDR3 is 11 residues long. CDR3 region: CSVWTGGEQYF. The CDR3 DNA reads as TGCAGCGTGTGGACAGGGGGCGAGCAGTACTTC.

The rearrangement uses TRBV7-9 and TRBJ1-1; TRBD1 is a possible D gene (5 bases). CDR3 length: 13 amino acids. Germline CDR1 and CDR2: SEHNR and FQNEAQ (reference sequence). Trimming left V 1 base short and J 10 bases short, with 13 bases between. As DNA, the CDR3 is TGTGCCAGCAGCTTAGATGGGCGGAGGGGAGCTTTCTTT. Protein sequence: CASSLDGRRGAFF.

The chain links TRBV15 to TRBJ2-5; perhaps TRBD1 as D (7 bases). CDR3 length: 18 residues. The V and J ends lost 0 bases and 4 bases respectively, with 21 bases between them. Germline CDR1 is LNHNV and CDR2 is YYDKDF (reference sequence). CDR3 in amino acids: CATSREGRGTVIPETQYF. The CDR3 DNA reads as TGTGCCACCAGCAGAGAGGGTCGGGGGACAGTCATTCCAGAGACCCAGTACTTC.

The chain couples TRBV6-6 to TRBJ2-6; no firm D call. The germline gives CDR1 MNHNY, CDR2 SVGAGI (reference sequence). CDR3 size: 14 residues. Trimming removed 1 base at V and 2 bases at J, with 3 bases between. CDR3 residues: CASSYLTGANVLTF. The CDR3 DNA is TGTGCCAGCAGTTACTTGACTGGGGCCAACGTCCTGACTTTC.

V and J are TRBV6-1 and TRBJ2-7; D remains ambiguous. Germline V lookup: CDR1 MNHNS, CDR2 SASEGT. V was pared by 8 bases and J by 3 bases, with 8 bases between. The CDR3 sequence is 11 residues long. Written as DNA, the CDR3 is TGTGCCAGCGGTTATAGCTACGAGCAGTACTTC. Its translation is CASGYSYEQYF.

The chain recombines TRBV4-2 with TRBJ2-3; no reliable D call. V dropped 1 base and J dropped 2 bases, with 7 bases sitting between them. The CDR3 extends over 14 amino acids. The germline gives CDR1 LGHNA, CDR2 YNFKEQ. CDR3 DNA: TGTGCCAGCAGCCAAGTTGAACTCACAGATACGCAGTATTTT. Residues: CASSQVELTDTQYF.

The CDR3 bases are TGTGCCAGCAGCTCAGGCGCCCGGGAGGGGGCGGGAGCTTTCTTT. Translation: CASSSGAREGAGAFF. The chain combines TRBV11-2 with TRBJ1-1, with 7 bases fitting TRBD1. This CDR3 region has 15 residues. Germline V lookup: CDR1 SGHAT, CDR2 FQNNGV. Trimming removed 4 bases from V and 10 bases from J; junction bases left unmatched: 15.

J is TRBJ2-7 and V is TRBV7-2, with no clear D. Trimming pared 4 bases from V and 7 bases from J, leaving 11 bases between. Germline CDR1 and CDR2: SGHTA and FQGNSA. The CDR3 extends over 12 amino acids. CDR3 coding DNA: TGTGCCAGCAGCTCTACCCCTGGAGAGCAGTACTTC. It specifies CASSSTPGEQYF.

As to this clone: No DNA is shown, since the ends of the CDR3 on it are uncertain; the CDR3 is the one TCRdb lists. The rearrangement uses TRBV7-9 and TRBJ2-1; the D call TRBD1 from the table was never checked on the DNA. Germline CDR1 SEHNR, CDR2 FQNEAQ (reference sequence). Including both end residues, the CDR3 is 15 amino acids long. CDR3 protein: CASSLVAVGATLRVF.

The genes are TRBV6-5 and TRBJ1-6, with D hard to call. CDR3 size: 13 residues. Trimming pared 6 bases from V and 6 bases from J, leaving 9 bases between. Germline CDR1 is MNHEY and CDR2 is SVGAGI. In DNA, the CDR3 is TGTGCCAGCAGCTCCGCTCGTAATTCACCCCTCCACTTT. As protein: CASSSARNSPLHF.

This chain joins TRBV28 and TRBJ1-3, with TRBD1 matching over 7 bases. Germline V CDR1 and CDR2: MDHEN, SYDVKM. The CDR3 is made up of 13 amino acids. The V gene end was trimmed by 5 bases and the J gene end by 7 bases; junction bases not matched to a gene: 5. CDR3 amino acids: CASSETGWNTIYF. The CDR3 nucleotides are TGTGCCAGCAGTGAGACAGGGTGGAACACCATATATTTT. Full variable domain (outside the CDR3, taken from reference TRBV28 and TRBJ1-3): DVKVTQSSRYLVKRTGEKVFLECVQDMDHENMFWYRQDPGLGLRLIYFSYDVKMKEKGDIPEGYSVSREKKERFSLILESASTNQTSMYLCASSETGWNTIYFGEGSWLTVV.

The J gene is TRBJ1-5, the V gene TRBV13; D gene unclear. CDR3 length: 15 residues. CDR1 and CDR2 from the germline V gene are PRHDT and FYEKMQ (reference sequence). Trimming cost V 4 bases and J 2 bases, with 12 bases left between them. In nucleotides, the CDR3 is TGTGCCAGCAGCTCGAATAGCTTGGGCAATCAGCCCCAGCATTTT. Protein sequence: CASSSNSLGNQPQHF.

V usage is TRBV7-9 and J usage is TRBJ1-3; D gene ambiguous. V was trimmed by 0 bases and J by 2 bases, leaving 2 bases between them. CDR1 and CDR2 from the germline V gene are SEHNR and FQNEAQ (reference sequence). CDR3 length equals 13 residues. In nucleotides, the CDR3 is TGTGCCAGCAGCTTAGCGACTGGAAACACCATATATTTT. Translated, it gives CASSLATGNTIYF.

The V gene is TRBV27, the J gene TRBJ2-7; 9 bases line up with TRBD1. Losses at the gene ends were 5 bases for V and 0 bases for J; bases not matched to a gene: 5. The CDR3 sequence is 15 residues long. Germline loops: CDR1 MNHEY, CDR2 SMNVEV (reference sequence). CDR3 residues: CASSPQGALSYEQYF. CDR3 nucleotide sequence: TGTGCCAGCAGTCCACAGGGGGCTCTCTCCTACGAGCAGTACTTC.

V is TRBV5-4 and J is TRBJ1-2, with D possibly matching TRBD1 (6 bases). From germline, CDR1 is SGHNT and CDR2 YYREEE (reference sequence). Trimming took off 1 base at V and 2 bases at J, with 9 bases between the two ends. The CDR3 has 14 residues. The CDR3 DNA reads TGTGCCAGCAGCTTGACAGGGAACAACTATGGCTACACCTTC. It translates to CASSLTGNNYGYTF. The full variable domain, its missing parts supplied by reference TRBV5-4 and TRBJ1-2, is ETGVTQSPTHLIKTRGQQVTLRCSSQSGHNTVSWYQQALGQGPQFIFQYYREEENGRGNFPPRFSGLQFPNYSSELNVNALELDDSALYLCASSLTGNNYGYTFGSGTRLTVV.

The chain carries TRBV5-4 and TRBJ1-2; D remains unclear. Deletions cut 0 bases from V and 4 bases from J, with 13 bases between. CDR3 length equals 15 residues. The germline V gene has CDR1 SGHNT and CDR2 YYREEE (reference sequence). The CDR3 nucleotides read TGTGCCAGCAGCTTGGGGGGAAATCCAATCTATGGCTACACCTTC. Amino acid sequence: CASSLGGNPIYGYTF.

This rearrangement joins TRBV5-1 to TRBJ1-1, with D maybe TRBD1 (6 bases). The CDR3 has 16 residues. V was pared by 4 bases and J by 0 bases, with 16 bases between. Per the germline V gene, CDR1 is SGHRS and CDR2 is YFSETQ. CDR3 region: CASSLSPGQLNTEAFF. CDR3 bases: TGCGCCAGCAGCCTGTCCCCCGGACAGTTGAACACTGAAGCTTTCTTT. Together with reference TRBV5-1 and TRBJ1-1, the CDR3 gives the full variable domain: KAGVTQTPRYLIKTRGQQVTLSCSPISGHRSVSWYQQTPGQGLQFLFEYFSETQRNKGNFPGRFSGRQFSNSRSEMNVSTLELGDSALYLCASSLSPGQLNTEAFFGQGTRLTVV.

This clone was counted once. The chain is built from TRBV5-1 and TRBJ2-2, with a possible D match to TRBD1 (5 bases). The CDR3 contains 15 residues. Germline CDR1 is SGHRS and CDR2 is YFSETQ. Trimming took 3 bases from V and 0 from J, leaving 9 bases between them. The CDR3: CASSSDSSNTGELFF. The DNA of the CDR3 is TGCGCCAGCAGCTCTGACAGCTCGAACACCGGGGAGCTGTTTTTT.

The chain joins TRBV27 to TRBJ2-5, with D uncertain. The length of the CDR3 is 15 residues. The germline V and J ends were trimmed by 3 bases and 2 bases, with 13 bases remaining between them. The V gene's germline CDR1 is MNHEY and CDR2 SMNVEV (reference sequence). The CDR3 spells CASSFFGRHQETQYF. In nucleotides, the CDR3 is TGTGCCAGCAGTTTTTTTGGCAGACATCAAGAGACCCAGTACTTC.

This clone was counted a single time. DNA of the CDR3: TGTGCCAGCAGCTTAGGGTACTACGAGCAGTACTTC. Its translation is CASSLGYYEQYF. The V and J genes are TRBV7-2 and TRBJ2-7, with D unresolved. There are 12 residues in the CDR3. Germline V gene data show CDR1 as SGHTA and CDR2 as FQGNSA. V was trimmed by 1 base and J by 3 bases, leaving 4 bases between them.

This rearrangement joins TRBV6-6 to TRBJ1-2; tentative D call: TRBD1 (5 bases). The CDR3 runs 12 residues. Deletions cut 7 bases from V and 6 bases from J, with 12 bases between. The germline CDR1 and CDR2 sequences are MNHNY and SVGAGI (reference sequence). The CDR3 protein is CASTSMGDGYTF. The CDR3 DNA follows: TGTGCCAGCACAAGTATGGGGGATGGCTACACCTTC.

The rearrangement uses TRBV6-4 and TRBJ2-3, with 8 bases matching TRBD2. This CDR3 has 15 amino acids. V lost 8 bases and J lost 5; bases outside the gene matches: 12. CDR1 and CDR2 from the germline V gene are MRHNA and SNTAGT. The CDR3 sequence is CASGRGLGTIDTQYF. DNA for the CDR3: TGTGCCAGCGGTCGGGGACTAGGGACGATAGATACGCAGTATTTT.

The chain recombines TRBV13 with TRBJ2-2; D is undetermined. CDR3 size: 12 residues. Trimming took off 6 bases at V and 7 bases at J, with 9 bases between the two ends. Germline values: CDR1 PRHDT, CDR2 FYEKMQ (reference sequence). The CDR3 is CASSYVGGELFF. The CDR3 DNA sequence: TGTGCCAGCAGTTACGTCGGCGGGGAGCTGTTTTTT.

CDR3 coding DNA: TGTGCCAGCGTTGTAGCAGGGGAGGTCGCGCCCCTCCACTTT. It is translated as CASVVAGEVAPLHF. The V and J genes are TRBV6-1 and TRBJ1-6; D is perhaps TRBD1 (6 bases). CDR1 is MNHNS and CDR2 is SASEGT in the germline V gene. Trimming pared 8 bases from V and 13 bases from J, leaving 21 bases between. The CDR3 contains 14 residues.

This rearrangement joins TRBV19 to TRBJ1-3; unclear D gene. There are 14 residues in the CDR3. The V end lost 2 bases, the J end lost 3 bases, and 8 bases lay between the germline ends. Germline V CDR1 and CDR2: LNHDA, SQIVND (reference sequence). The CDR3 DNA reads as TGTGCCAGTAGTATAAAGGGTCTTGGAAACACCATATATTTT. Translating gives CASSIKGLGNTIYF.